One and the same sample provided the 24 T cell receptor beta chains below, sequenced in a study of blood T cell repertoires in COVID-19. Sequenced by immunoSEQ multiplex PCR; TCRdb stores in-frame clones only, minus some. Of 450,000 to 500,000 clones listed, approximately 91% were seen once; the top ten hold 8.3%. The specimen sequenced was PBMCs or T cells enriched from blood (not recorded which). These receptors came from a woman aged 55-70 years who had recovered from COVID-19.

The chain combines TRBV10-3 with TRBJ1-4; D is unresolved. The CDR3 length is 16 residues. Germline V gene lookup returns CDR1 ENHRY and CDR2 SYGVKD. Trimming removed 3 bases at V and 1 base at J, with 12 bases between. The chain's CDR3 is CAISEREGLTNEKLFF. The CDR3 nucleotides are TGTGCCATCAGTGAACGAGAGGGATTAACTAATGAAAAACTGTTTTTT.

The J gene is TRBJ1-1, the V gene TRBV27, with 9 bases that match TRBD1. The CDR3 has 16 residues. CDR1 and CDR2 from the germline V gene are MNHEY and SMNVEV (reference sequence). J was trimmed by 3 bases and V by 7 bases; bases with no gene match: 12. CDR3 amino acids: CASIPGQGRFDTEAFF. In DNA, the CDR3 is TGTGCCAGCATTCCGGGACAGGGTCGTTTTGACACTGAAGCTTTCTTT.

This rearrangement joins TRBV5-8 to TRBJ2-1; 9 bases align to TRBD1. V shed 0 bases, J shed 4 bases, and the junction held 2 bases outside the gene matches. There are 15 residues in the CDR3. Germline CDR1 and CDR2: SGHTS and YDEGEE. The CDR3 bases are TGTGCCAGCAGCTTGGGGACAGGGGTATACAATGAGCAGTTCTTC. Its protein product is CASSLGTGVYNEQFF.

The CDR3 region has the DNA TGTGCCAGCAGCCCCCCAGGGCGTCTCAACAATGAGCAGTTCTTC. It encodes CASSPPGRLNNEQFF. The chain is built from TRBV7-9 and TRBJ2-1; D perhaps matches TRBD1 (5 bases). The V gene's germline CDR1 is SEHNR and CDR2 FQNEAQ (reference sequence). This CDR3 is 15 amino acids long. Trimming removed 5 bases at V and 5 bases at J, with 16 bases between.

The chain recombines TRBV29-1 with TRBJ2-3; D may be TRBD2 (6 bases). Germline assignment: CDR1 SQVTM and CDR2 ANQGSEA. The CDR3 runs 14 residues. Trimming shortened V by 8 bases and J by 0 bases, and 15 bases separated the two germline ends. DNA for the CDR3: TGCAGCATCCGTACGGGGACTAGCACAGATACGCAGTATTTT. As protein: CSIRTGTSTDTQYF.

V is TRBV18 and J is TRBJ1-6, with no clear D. V dropped 4 bases and J dropped 0 bases, with 13 bases sitting between them. The CDR3 contains 17 residues. Germline CDR1 reads KGHSH; CDR2 reads LQKENI. Here the CDR3 DNA reads TGTGCCAGCTCACTATTCGAGCGGAGCTCCTATAATTCACCCCTCCACTTT. It is translated as CASSLFERSSYNSPLHF.

The gene calls are TRBV6-2 or TRBV6-3 and TRBJ1-5; TRBD1 is a possible D gene (6 bases). The CDR3 loop spans 14 amino acids. The germline V gene has CDR1 MNHEY and CDR2 SVGEGT. Deletions cut 6 bases from V and 4 bases from J, with 13 bases between. The CDR3: CASSTGTRNQPQHF. The DNA of the CDR3 is TGTGCCAGCAGCACCGGGACACGAAATCAGCCCCAGCATTTT.

A note on this clone: The same CDR3 also results from other DNA sequences found in this sample. The J gene is TRBJ2-2, the V gene TRBV9, with no clear D. The CDR3 consists of 12 residues. The V and J ends lost 4 bases and 2 bases respectively, with 3 bases between them. The V gene's germline CDR1 is SGDLS and CDR2 YYNGEE. CDR3 in DNA: TGTGCCAGCAGCCCAAACACCGGGGAGCTGTTTTTT. Amino acids: CASSPNTGELFF.

V usage is TRBV10-2 and J usage is TRBJ2-1, with 9 bases identical to TRBD2. The length of the CDR3 is 15 residues. V trimming: 5 bases; J trimming: 4 bases; junction bases outside the gene matches: 6. CDR1 and CDR2 (germline): WSHSY, SAAADI. The CDR3 loop reads CASSPLAGPYNEQFF. The CDR3 DNA sequence: TGCGCCAGCAGTCCCCTAGCGGGGCCTTACAATGAGCAGTTCTTC.

The CDR3 DNA is TGTGCCAGCAGCGTAATCGGGGGTTTCTATGGCTACACCTTC. As protein: CASSVIGGFYGYTF. The chain has TRBV2 and TRBJ1-2; D is possibly TRBD1 (5 bases). The ends were cut back, 6 bases at V and 4 bases at J, with 15 bases in the middle. The V gene's germline CDR1 is SNHLY and CDR2 FYNNEI. CDR3 length: 14 amino acids.

V and J are TRBV29-1 and TRBJ2-6; TRBD2 is a possible D gene (5 bases). CDR3 length equals 14 residues. V was cut by 7 bases and J by 6 bases, with 16 bases left in between. CDR1 and CDR2 from the germline V gene are SQVTM and ANQGSEA. The CDR3 here is CSALTVEAANVLTF. Here the CDR3 DNA reads TGCAGCGCTTTGACGGTGGAGGCGGCCAACGTCCTGACTTTC.

The rearrangement links TRBV11-2 to TRBJ2-7; tentatively, D is TRBD1 (6 bases). From germline, CDR1 is SGHAT and CDR2 FQNNGV. The V end lost 1 base, the J end lost 5 bases, and 9 bases lay between the germline ends. This CDR3 spans 13 amino acids. The CDR3 is CASSLVQGNEQYV. In DNA, the CDR3 is TGTGCCAGCAGCTTAGTACAGGGTAACGAGCAGTACGTC.

V gene TRBV5-1 combines with J gene TRBJ2-2; D is uncertain. With 4 bases removed from V and 0 bases from J, the gap between germline ends came to 7 bases. Germline-derived CDR1 and CDR2 are SGHRS and YFSETQ. CDR3 length: 14 amino acids. CDR3 DNA: TGCGCCAGCAGCCCTATTCCGAACACCGGGGAGCTGTTTTTT. This gives the protein CASSPIPNTGELFF.

This chain uses TRBV21-1 with TRBJ1-1. TRBV21-1 is a pseudogene locus. The CDR3 extends over 14 amino acids. The CDR3 sequence: CASSKWSRNTEAFF. Written as DNA, the CDR3 is TGTGCCAGCAGCAAATGGTCGCGGAACACTGAAGCTTTCTTT.

This rearrangement joins TRBV10-3 to TRBJ2-7, with D maybe TRBD1 (6 bases). This CDR3 is 13 amino acids long. The germline gives CDR1 ENHRY, CDR2 SYGVKD. The germline V and J ends were trimmed by 2 bases and 3 bases, with 8 bases remaining between them. CDR3 loop: CAISEPQGYEQYF. The CDR3, as DNA: TGTGCCATCAGTGAGCCACAGGGCTACGAGCAGTACTTC.

V and J are TRBV4-1 and TRBJ2-4, with a tentative D call TRBD2 (6 bases). There are 15 residues in the CDR3. Germline loops: CDR1 MGHRA, CDR2 YSYEKL. V was trimmed by 1 base and J by 7 bases, leaving 14 bases between them. CDR3 amino acids: CASSQGGGVRNIQYF. CDR3 nucleotide sequence: TGCGCCAGCAGCCAAGGAGGAGGGGTACGGAACATTCAGTACTTC.

The chain couples TRBV11-3 to TRBJ1-1; D unresolved. The ends were cut back, 1 base at V and 2 bases at J, with 8 bases in the middle. The CDR3 sequence is 14 residues long. Germline loops: CDR1 SGHNT, CDR2 YENEEA. The CDR3: CASSLATVNTEAFF. The CDR3 coding sequence is TGTGCCAGCAGCTTAGCGACTGTTAACACTGAAGCTTTCTTT.

The chain employs TRBV7-2 and TRBJ2-3, with 7 bases aligning to TRBD1. Per germline, CDR1 SGHTA and CDR2 FQGNSA. The CDR3 is 16 amino acids. After removal of 0 bases from V and 1 base from J, the junction contained 4 bases not matched to a gene. This CDR3 is CASSLARTGGTDTQYF. DNA of the CDR3: TGTGCCAGCAGCTTAGCCAGGACAGGCGGCACAGATACGCAGTATTTT.

The genes are TRBV7-6 and TRBJ2-2, with 14 bases that match TRBD2. After removal of 2 bases from V and 2 bases from J, the junction contained 4 bases not matched to a gene. CDR3 length equals 18 residues. Germline CDR1 SGHVS, CDR2 FNYEAQ. The CDR3 DNA reads TGTGCCAGCAGCTTACGGACTAGCGGGGGGTCCAACACCGGGGAGCTGTTTTTT. Protein sequence: CASSLRTSGGSNTGELFF.

The V call is TRBV15, the J call TRBJ2-2; perhaps TRBD1 as D (6 bases). Germline V gene lookup returns CDR1 LNHNV and CDR2 YYDKDF (reference sequence). Trimming shortened V by 8 bases and J by 7 bases, and 20 bases separated the two germline ends. CDR3 size: 15 residues. CDR3 sequence: CATAKRAKGGGELFF. The CDR3, as DNA: TGTGCCACCGCAAAGAGGGCAAAAGGGGGCGGGGAGCTGTTTTTT.

The chain employs TRBV27 and TRBJ2-5; D remains unclear. Germline values: CDR1 MNHEY, CDR2 SMNVEV (reference sequence). The CDR3 consists of 12 residues. Trimming left V 6 bases short and J 7 bases short, with 12 bases between. CDR3 bases: TGTGCCAGCAGCCATGGCCCAGGGACCCAGTACTTC. It is translated as CASSHGPGTQYF.

The rearrangement joins TRBV28 to TRBJ1-1, with a weak D call TRBD1 (5 bases). With 5 bases removed from V and 1 base from J, the gap between germline ends came to 14 bases. Germline V CDR1 and CDR2: MDHEN, SYDVKM. This CDR3 comprises 15 residues. CDR3 coding DNA: TGTGCCAGCAGTGTAAGCTCTAGGGGGAACACTGAAGCTTTCTTT. This gives the protein CASSVSSRGNTEAFF.

The DNA for the CDR3 is TGTGCCAGCAGCTCCCGACAGGGACCCTATGGCTACACCTTC. The encoded protein is CASSSRQGPYGYTF. This chain links TRBV3-1 (or the pseudogene TRBV3-2) with TRBJ1-2, with 7 bases identical to TRBD1. The V segment lost 5 bases and the J segment 4 bases; nucleotides outside the gene matches: 7. Germline V gene sequence: CDR1 LGHDT, CDR2 YNNKEL (reference sequence). This CDR3 spans 14 amino acids.

The J gene is TRBJ2-3, the V gene TRBV6-4; tentative D call: TRBD1 (6 bases). Trimming pared 8 bases from V and 0 bases from J, leaving 18 bases between. The CDR3 runs to 16 residues. Germline V gene data show CDR1 as MRHNA and CDR2 as SNTAGT. Here the CDR3 reads CASGNRQGPSTDTQYF. The CDR3 coding sequence is TGTGCCAGCGGTAACCGCCAGGGGCCTAGCACAGATACGCAGTATTTT.